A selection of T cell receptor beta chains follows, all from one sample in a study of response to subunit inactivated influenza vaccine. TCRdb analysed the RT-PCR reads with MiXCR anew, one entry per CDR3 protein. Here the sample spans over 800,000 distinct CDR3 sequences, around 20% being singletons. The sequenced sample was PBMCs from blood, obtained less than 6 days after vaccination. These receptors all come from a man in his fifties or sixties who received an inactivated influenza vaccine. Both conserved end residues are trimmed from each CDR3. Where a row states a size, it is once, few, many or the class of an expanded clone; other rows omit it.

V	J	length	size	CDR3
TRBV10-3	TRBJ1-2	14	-	AISEMGPGPRSGYT
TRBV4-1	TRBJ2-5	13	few	ASSQDGGLMETQY
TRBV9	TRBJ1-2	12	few	ASSEGQGRYGYT
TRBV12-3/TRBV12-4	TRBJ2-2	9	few	ASSFGRELF
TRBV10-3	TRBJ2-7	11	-	AISWGSSYEQY
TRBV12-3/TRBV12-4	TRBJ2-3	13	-	ASAETSGGRDTQY
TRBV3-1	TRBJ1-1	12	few	ASSPDRDWTEAF
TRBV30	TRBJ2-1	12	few	ALYPGLHYNEQF
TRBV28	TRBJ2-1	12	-	ATRGGGPYNEQF
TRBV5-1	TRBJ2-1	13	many	ASSLVSSSYNEQF
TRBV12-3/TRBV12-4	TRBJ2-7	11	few	ASSPRQGGEQY
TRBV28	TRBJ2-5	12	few	ASSLQISQETQY
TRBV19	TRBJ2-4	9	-	ASNSGTAIH
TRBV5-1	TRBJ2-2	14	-	ASSLEGTDYTGELF
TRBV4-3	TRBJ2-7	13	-	ASSQEETLGYEQY
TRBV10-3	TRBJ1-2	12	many	AISESVSLYGYT
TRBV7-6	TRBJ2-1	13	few	ASSPGQGNYNEQF
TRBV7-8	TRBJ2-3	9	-	ASSLDATQY
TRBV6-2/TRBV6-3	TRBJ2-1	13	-	ASQRTSEPYNEQF
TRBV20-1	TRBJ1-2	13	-	SANPFMTGDDGYT
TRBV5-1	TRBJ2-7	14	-	ASSLEPMRTSYEQY
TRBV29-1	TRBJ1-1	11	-	SARGGKDTEAF
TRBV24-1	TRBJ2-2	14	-	ATSLGQGANTGELF
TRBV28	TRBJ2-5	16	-	ASSFSTRLAVLQETQY
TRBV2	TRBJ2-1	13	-	ASSGQGRGISEQF
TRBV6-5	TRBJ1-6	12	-	ASSYRPHNSPLH
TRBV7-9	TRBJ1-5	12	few	ASSWGRIGQPQH
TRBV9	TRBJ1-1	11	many	ASSVQMNTEAF
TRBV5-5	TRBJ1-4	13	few	ASSLGVATNEKLF
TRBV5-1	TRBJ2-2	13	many	ASSFTGTNTGELF
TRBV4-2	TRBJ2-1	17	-	AISQQGETFLSSYNEQF
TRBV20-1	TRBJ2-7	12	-	SARQGGSTSEQY
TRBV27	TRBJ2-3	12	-	ASSLSGESDTQY
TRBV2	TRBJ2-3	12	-	ASNAGWGTDTQY
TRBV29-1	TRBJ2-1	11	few	SVRLASYNEQF
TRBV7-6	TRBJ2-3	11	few	ASSTGPGDTQY